This T cell receptor beta chain derives from a study of OX40 agonist ivuxolimab in advanced cancers. In this sample, this clone turned up once. Sequencing was performed with immunoSEQ multiplex PCR; in TCRdb, only in-frame clones are kept and a portion is missing. The sample holds tens of thousands of clones, roughly 85% seen once. This CDR3 is 14 amino acids long. The V gene lost 0 bases and the J gene lost 5 bases, with 9 bases spanning the gap. Germline CDR1 MNHNS, CDR2 SASEGT. The TCR sequence derives from an adult with an advanced solid tumor such as melanoma, head and neck, liver or kidney cancer. The chain is built from TRBV6-1 and TRBJ2-3; D is ambiguous. This specimen consisted of CD4+ or CD8+ T cells sorted from blood, obtained in a trial of the OX40 agonist ivuxolimab. CDR3 DNA sequence: TGTGCCAGCAGTGAAGCTGGCTCCAGAGATACGCAGTATTTT. Its protein product is CASSEAGSRDTQYF.